The present T cell receptor (beta chain) was sequenced within a study of blood T cell repertoires in COVID-19. Original processing notes: Reference gene primer amplification gave estimated nucleated cell counts. Sequencing was performed with immunoSEQ multiplex PCR; in TCRdb, only in-frame clones are kept and a portion is missing. V and J calls and clone size are those listed in that table; D and trimming were worked out from the DNA. This repertoire shows about 99,000 clones, around 92% found once; its top ten account for approximately 3.5%. Trimming stripped 0 bases from V and 2 bases from J, with 8 bases between. The CDR3 sequence is 15 residues long. Germline V CDR1 and CDR2: SGHTA, FQGNSA.

The rearrangement links TRBV7-2 to TRBJ1-5; D is unclear. Input material: peripheral blood. This sequence originates from a woman aged 60-70 years with acute or convalescent COVID-19. The CDR3 region has the DNA TGTGCCAGCAGCTTAGCGGGCCAGGGCAATCAGCCCCAGCATTTT. It is translated as CASSLAGQGNQPQHF.